A selection of T cell receptor beta chains follows, all from one sample in a study of T cell changes during pregnancy in multiple sclerosis. Assay used: immunoSEQ multiplex PCR; TCRdb lists only in-frame clones, some missing. The data show approximately 88,000 clones, 94% seen once. The material sequenced was peripheral blood, taken in the third trimester of pregnancy. Every receptor here comes from a female donor with multiple sclerosis, enrolled in a pregnancy study. The CDR3 runs from the conserved cysteine through the conserved F or W. D genes are given only for firm matches. Rows give clone size only sometimes, using once, few, many, or a class for an expanded clone.

j_gene: TRBJ1-2
v_gene: TRBV2
d_gene: -
len: 14
abundance: -
CDR3nt: TGTGCCAGCAGTGAAGATCGGGATGGCTATGGCTACACCTTC
CDR3aa: CASSEDRDGYGYTF

j_gene: TRBJ2-1
v_gene: TRBV29-1
d_gene: TRBD2
len: 18
abundance: -
CDR3nt: TGCAGCGTTGAAGGACTAGCGGGAGATAGGCCCTCCTACAATGAGCAGTTCTTC
CDR3aa: CSVEGLAGDRPSYNEQFF

j_gene: TRBJ1-1
v_gene: TRBV19
d_gene: -
len: 16
abundance: -
CDR3nt: TGTGCCAGTAGTATCCTTCGACTCACAGGACCCACTGAAGCTTTCTTT
CDR3aa: CASSILRLTGPTEAFF

j_gene: TRBJ2-5
v_gene: TRBV28
d_gene: TRBD1
len: 15
abundance: -
CDR3nt: TGTGCCAGCAGTCGAACCGGACAGGGGTTGGAGACCCAGTACTTC
CDR3aa: CASSRTGQGLETQYF

j_gene: TRBJ2-1
v_gene: TRBV6-5
d_gene: TRBD2
len: 16
abundance: -
CDR3nt: TGTGCCAGCAGTTACTTTCTAGCGGGAGCCTACAATGAGCAGTTCTTC
CDR3aa: CASSYFLAGAYNEQFF

j_gene: TRBJ2-3
v_gene: TRBV7-9
d_gene: TRBD2
len: 17
abundance: many
CDR3nt: TGTGCCAGCAGCCCGCGGACTAGCGGGAGGTGGGCAGATACGCAGTATTTT
CDR3aa: CASSPRTSGRWADTQYF

j_gene: TRBJ1-2
v_gene: TRBV5-1
d_gene: TRBD1
len: 14
abundance: -
CDR3nt: TGCGCCAGCAGCCCGAGGGACAGGGTTTTTGGCTACACCTTC
CDR3aa: CASSPRDRVFGYTF

j_gene: TRBJ1-5
v_gene: TRBV2
d_gene: -
len: 13
abundance: -
CDR3nt: TGTGCCAGCCGGGACACGGCCAATGGGGCCCAGCATTTT
CDR3aa: CASRDTANGAQHF

j_gene: TRBJ2-3
v_gene: TRBV14
d_gene: TRBD2
len: 18
abundance: -
CDR3nt: TGTGCCAGCAGCCAAGGGTACGCTAGCGGGACGGGCACAGATACGCAGTATTTT
CDR3aa: CASSQGYASGTGTDTQYF

j_gene: TRBJ1-5
v_gene: TRBV7-8
d_gene: -
len: 14
abundance: -
CDR3nt: TGTGCCAGCAGCTTAGCCGGAGAAGATCAGCCCCAGCATTTT
CDR3aa: CASSLAGEDQPQHF

j_gene: TRBJ2-7
v_gene: TRBV14
d_gene: -
len: 15
abundance: -
CDR3nt: TGTGCCAGCAGCCAAGGGAGGAGGGGCTCCTACGAGCAGTACTTC
CDR3aa: CASSQGRRGSYEQYF

j_gene: TRBJ1-2
v_gene: TRBV11-2
d_gene: TRBD1
len: 12
abundance: once
CDR3nt: TGTGCCAGCAGTCGACAGGGATTGGGCTACACCTTC
CDR3aa: CASSRQGLGYTF

j_gene: TRBJ1-1
v_gene: TRBV19
d_gene: -
len: 14
abundance: once
CDR3nt: TGTGCCAGTAGTTACAAGGGACAAAACACTGAAGCTTTCTTT
CDR3aa: CASSYKGQNTEAFF

j_gene: TRBJ2-3
v_gene: TRBV4-2
d_gene: TRBD2
len: 13
abundance: -
CDR3nt: TGTGCCAGCAGCCTCGGACTAGTATCGACGCAGTATTTT
CDR3aa: CASSLGLVSTQYF

j_gene: TRBJ2-5
v_gene: TRBV4-2
d_gene: TRBD2
len: 16
abundance: -
CDR3nt: TGTGCCAGCAGCCAATGGGAAGCGGGAGGGCCGGGGACCCAGTACTTC
CDR3aa: CASSQWEAGGPGTQYF

j_gene: TRBJ1-5
v_gene: TRBV28
d_gene: -
len: 15
abundance: few
CDR3nt: TGTGCCAGCAGTTTACGGGGGAGAAGCAATCAGCCCCAGCATTTT
CDR3aa: CASSLRGRSNQPQHF

j_gene: TRBJ2-7
v_gene: TRBV27
d_gene: TRBD2
len: 12
abundance: -
CDR3nt: TGTGCCAGCAGTTTACGGGGGGGCGAGCAGTACTTC
CDR3aa: CASSLRGGEQYF

j_gene: TRBJ2-2
v_gene: TRBV5-4
d_gene: TRBD2
len: 15
abundance: few
CDR3nt: TGTGCCAGCAGCTCACTAGCGGGAGGGCACGGGGAGCTGTTTTTT
CDR3aa: CASSSLAGGHGELFF

j_gene: TRBJ2-7
v_gene: TRBV27
d_gene: TRBD2
len: 14
abundance: once
CDR3nt: TGTGCCAGCAGTTTATGGGAGGGCTCCTACGAGCAGTACTTC
CDR3aa: CASSLWEGSYEQYF

j_gene: TRBJ1-1
v_gene: TRBV19
d_gene: TRBD1
len: 16
abundance: -
CDR3nt: TGTGCCAGTAGTATCGGACAGGGAGCCATGAACACTGAAGCTTTCTTT
CDR3aa: CASSIGQGAMNTEAFF

j_gene: TRBJ2-2
v_gene: TRBV6-1
d_gene: TRBD1
len: 14
abundance: -
CDR3nt: TGTGCCAGCAGAACAGGGGGCGGGACCGGGGAGCTGTTTTTT
CDR3aa: CASRTGGGTGELFF

j_gene: TRBJ2-7
v_gene: TRBV10-3
d_gene: TRBD1
len: 14
abundance: -
CDR3nt: TGTGCCACCAGGGGACAGGGAGGCCCCTACGAGCAGTACTTC
CDR3aa: CATRGQGGPYEQYF

j_gene: TRBJ2-3
v_gene: TRBV2
d_gene: TRBD1
len: 17
abundance: -
CDR3nt: TGTGCCAGCAGTGAAGCGCTAGGCAGGGGGCGCTTAGATACGCAGTATTTT
CDR3aa: CASSEALGRGRLDTQYF

j_gene: TRBJ2-1
v_gene: TRBV4-2
d_gene: -
len: 11
abundance: -
CDR3nt: TGTGCCAGCAGGGGGGCGAATGAGCAGTTCTTC
CDR3aa: CASRGANEQFF

j_gene: TRBJ1-1
v_gene: TRBV7-9
d_gene: -
len: 16
abundance: once
CDR3nt: TGTGCCAGCAGCCCACCGACATCTATAGCACAGGGTGAAGCTTTCTTT
CDR3aa: CASSPPTSIAQGEAFF

j_gene: TRBJ1-5
v_gene: TRBV6-6
d_gene: -
len: 13
abundance: -
CDR3nt: TGTGCCAGCAGTTACGGCAGCAATCAGCCCCAGCATTTT
CDR3aa: CASSYGSNQPQHF

j_gene: TRBJ2-1
v_gene: TRBV29-1
d_gene: -
len: 13
abundance: -
CDR3nt: TGCAGCGTTGTTTCGGGGTCCTACAATGAGCAGTTCTTC
CDR3aa: CSVVSGSYNEQFF

j_gene: TRBJ2-2
v_gene: TRBV28
d_gene: TRBD2
len: 15
abundance: -
CDR3nt: TGTGCCAGCAGTTCCCTTAGGTTAGCGGGGGATGAGCTGTTTTTT
CDR3aa: CASSSLRLAGDELFF

j_gene: TRBJ2-7
v_gene: TRBV5-1
d_gene: -
len: 14
abundance: -
CDR3nt: TGCGCCAGCAGCTTTGACAGAAAGACCTACGAGCAGTACTTC
CDR3aa: CASSFDRKTYEQYF

j_gene: TRBJ2-5
v_gene: TRBV19
d_gene: -
len: 13
abundance: -
CDR3nt: TGTGCCAGTAGTAACAGGGAGTCGGAGACCCAGTACTTC
CDR3aa: CASSNRESETQYF